This is a list of T cell receptor beta chains from one sample in a study of radiation and T cells in renal cell carcinoma. TCRdb's table, derived via immunoSEQ multiplex PCR, lists solely in-frame clones and lacks some. The sample has around 95,000 clones, roughly 88% seen once; the top ten hold about 7.2%. This sample comprised blood, obtained from a patient whose treatment included radiotherapy and nephrectomy. The receptors derive from a man between 60 and 75 years old with renal cell carcinoma. CDR3s include the opening cysteine and the closing phenylalanine or tryptophan. The D gene is left open where the match is weak. Clone size is shown for a subset of rows, as once, few, many or a class of expanded clone.

TRBV25-1	TRBJ2-1	.	.	TGTGCCAGCGCGGGGAGCCATGAGCAGTTCTTC	CASAGSHEQFF
TRBV18	TRBJ2-2	.	.	TGTGCCAGCTCACCACGGGGTCCAAACACCGGGGAGCTGTTTTTT	CASSPRGPNTGELFF
TRBV5-6	TRBJ2-3	TRBD2	.	TGTGCCAGCAGCTTGGGACTAGCGGGAGATACGCAGTATTTT	CASSLGLAGDTQYF
TRBV27	TRBJ2-2	.	.	TGTGCCAGCAGCCTCCTCGGAGGGAGAGTAACGACCGGGGAGCTGTTTTTT	CASSLLGGRVTTGELFF
TRBV5-1	TRBJ2-3	TRBD2	once	TGCGCCAGCAGCTTGGTAGCGGGAGGCGCAGCGGATACGCAGTATTTT	CASSLVAGGAADTQYF
TRBV27	TRBJ2-7	TRBD1	.	TGTGCCAGCAGTTTAGGCCCAGGGGGAGTGCAGCAGTACTTC	CASSLGPGGVQQYF
TRBV12-2	TRBJ1-2	.	once	TGTGCAAGTCGCTTAGCGCTGAAGCAACAGGGGCATGCTGGCTACACCTTC	CASRLALKQQGHAGYTF
TRBV7-6	TRBJ1-3	.	.	TGTGCCAGCAGCTTAGGAGGACAGCACACTGGAAACACCATATATTTT	CASSLGGQHTGNTIYF
TRBV4-3	TRBJ2-7	TRBD2	.	TGCGCCAGCAGAGAGCTAGCGGGAGGGAGCTCCTACGAGCAGTACTTC	CASRELAGGSSYEQYF
TRBV29-1	TRBJ2-1	.	.	TGCAGCGTTGAAGGGGCGCCCACCTCCCGGTACAATGAGCAGTTCTTC	CSVEGAPTSRYNEQFF
TRBV7-2	TRBJ2-5	.	few	TGTGCCAGCAGTCGAGGGGGGACAGAGACCCAGTACTTC	CASSRGGTETQYF
TRBV29-1	TRBJ2-2	TRBD1	.	TGCAGCGTCGGACAGGGGGCGGACACCGGGGAGCTGTTTTTT	CSVGQGADTGELFF
TRBV9	TRBJ1-2	TRBD1	.	TGTGCCAGCAGCACAGGGGGAGGGGTTCCAAGCGGCTACACCTTC	CASSTGGGVPSGYTF
TRBV13	TRBJ1-1	.	.	TGTGCCAGCAGCTTACCCAGGACGGGCACTGAAGCTTTCTTT	CASSLPRTGTEAFF
TRBV14	TRBJ2-1	TRBD2	.	TGTGCCAGCAGCCAAGACGGGGGGGTCTACAATGAGCAGTTCTTC	CASSQDGGVYNEQFF
TRBV28	TRBJ1-2	.	.	TGTGCCGCCATAAGGGGCGCGGGAGGCTACACCTTC	CAAIRGAGGYTF
TRBV19	TRBJ1-2	.	.	TGTGCCACTCAGTTGAACTATGGCTACACCTTC	CATQLNYGYTF
TRBV18	TRBJ2-7	TRBD2	.	TGTGCCAGCTCACCACTGGAGCGGGGCTACGAGCAGTACTTC	CASSPLERGYEQYF
TRBV29-1	TRBJ2-7	TRBD1	.	TGCAGCGTTGCGGGACAGGGAGGTTCCTACGAGCAGTACTTC	CSVAGQGGSYEQYF
TRBV7-6	TRBJ2-1	.	.	TGTGCCAGCAGCCCCCGGGACCTAAGCTCCTACAATGAGCAGTTCTTC	CASSPRDLSSYNEQFF
TRBV28	TRBJ2-1	TRBD2	.	TGTGCCAGCACCCCGGGGGGATACAATGAGCAGTTCTTC	CASTPGGYNEQFF
TRBV11-2	TRBJ2-4	.	once	TGTGCCAGCAGCTCAAGTGAAGGTGGTAGTCTACACATTCAGTACTTC	CASSSSEGGSLHIQYF
TRBV14	TRBJ1-3	.	once	TGTGCCAGCAGCCTTGGGGGGAACACCATATATTTT	CASSLGGNTIYF
TRBV2	TRBJ2-1	.	.	TGTGCCAGCAGCCTCTCTGGCAAGGATGAGCAGTTCTTC	CASSLSGKDEQFF
TRBV6-5	TRBJ2-7	.	.	TGTGCCAGCAACGTTCGGGGTAGTGGCGAGCAGTACTTC	CASNVRGSGEQYF
TRBV28	TRBJ2-7	.	.	TGTGCCAGCAGTTTTGGAGGGAAAATAGGCTACGAGCAGTACTTC	CASSFGGKIGYEQYF
TRBV7-9	TRBJ2-7	.	.	TGTGCCAGCAGTAAGGACTACGAGCAGTACTTC	CASSKDYEQYF
TRBV28	TRBJ2-5	TRBD2	few	TGTGCCAGCAGTGGGACTAATCCTTGGGAGACCCAGTACTTC	CASSGTNPWETQYF
TRBV5-6	TRBJ2-2	.	.	TGTGCCAGCAGCTTGGTCGGGGCGAACACCGGGGAGCTGTTTTTT	CASSLVGANTGELFF
TRBV6-1	TRBJ1-2	.	once	TGTGCCAGCAGTGAAGCAATGCAGAATTCCTACTATGGCTACACCTTC	CASSEAMQNSYYGYTF
TRBV14	TRBJ2-3	.	.	TGTGCCAGCAGCCAAGTCACAGATACGCAGTATTTT	CASSQVTDTQYF
TRBV28	TRBJ2-3	TRBD2	.	TGTGCCAGCAGTTCCTTCGGGCTAGCGGGTACAGATACGCAGTATTTT	CASSSFGLAGTDTQYF
TRBV5-6	TRBJ2-3	TRBD2	.	TGTGCCAGCAGACCAGGGACTAGCGGGAGCACAGATACGCAGTATTTT	CASRPGTSGSTDTQYF
TRBV6-6	TRBJ2-1	.	many	TGTGCCAGCAGTTACTCGTTACAGGGAGGTTACAATGAGCAGTTCTTC	CASSYSLQGGYNEQFF
TRBV6-4	TRBJ2-2	TRBD2	.	TGTGCCAGCAGCCTCGAAGCGGGGCCGCCCACCGGGGAGCTGTTTTTT	CASSLEAGPPTGELFF
TRBV11-2	TRBJ2-3	TRBD2	.	TGTGCCAGCAGCTTACGGGGGACTAGAGGAGATACGCAGTATTTT	CASSLRGTRGDTQYF
TRBV7-9	TRBJ2-3	TRBD2	few	TGTGCCAGCACTAGCGGGAGGGGCTCTGAGACAGATACGCAGTATTTT	CASTSGRGSETDTQYF
TRBV19	TRBJ1-1	TRBD1	.	TGTGCCAGTAGACCCCGACAGGGGCAGAAAGGGAACACTGAAGCTTTCTTT	CASRPRQGQKGNTEAFF
TRBV5-6	TRBJ1-6	.	.	TGTGCCAGCAGCTGGCGAGACAATTCACCCCTCCACTTT	CASSWRDNSPLHF
TRBV27	TRBJ1-5	.	.	TGTGCCAGCAGGGTATGGGGGGAGAATCAGCCCCAGCATTTT	CASRVWGENQPQHF
TRBV7-9	TRBJ1-1	.	few	TGTGCCAGCAGACCCGGCGGAGGGGTGGTCGCTGAAGCTTTCTTT	CASRPGGGVVAEAFF
TRBV6-5	TRBJ2-3	.	.	TGTGCCAGCAAAAGGAGGACCACAGATACGCAGTATTTT	CASKRRTTDTQYF
TRBV6-5	TRBJ1-5	TRBD1	.	TGTGCCAGCAGCCGGACAGGGGATCAGCCCCAGCATTTT	CASSRTGDQPQHF
TRBV7-2	TRBJ2-7	.	once	TGTGCCAGCAGCTACCTCTCTTCGGGCGAGCAGTACTTC	CASSYLSSGEQYF
TRBV27	TRBJ2-1	TRBD2	.	TGTGCCAGCAGTTTATCGAAGATGGACTCTAGCGGGCTTTACAATGAGCAGTTCTTC	CASSLSKMDSSGLYNEQFF
TRBV29-1	TRBJ2-3	TRBD2	.	TGCAGCGTTGACGGCACTAGCGGGAGTAGCACAGATACGCAGTATTTT	CSVDGTSGSSTDTQYF
TRBV30	TRBJ1-4	.	.	TGTGCCTGGAGTGTACGGCCTAATGAAAAACTGTTTTTT	CAWSVRPNEKLFF
TRBV7-2	TRBJ2-7	.	.	TGTGCCAGCAGTTCACAGTGGGGATCCTACGAGCAGTACTTC	CASSSQWGSYEQYF
TRBV5-6	TRBJ2-1	.	.	TGTGCCAGCAGCCCTGTTCTAGCCTCGGGGTCTTACAATGAGCAGTTCTTC	CASSPVLASGSYNEQFF
TRBV5-1	TRBJ2-5	.	.	TGCGCCAGCAGCTTGGAGGGTTTAGTCCAAGAGACCCAGTACTTC	CASSLEGLVQETQYF